This T cell receptor beta chain was obtained from a study of radiotherapy plus CTLA-4 blockade in lung cancer. At the level of the study: Under 20% of enrolled patients responded objectively, and approximately 34% had disease control.

Study outcomes and limitations: Among reported predictors of response, early blood T cell clone dynamics with interferon-beta performed best. Expansion in blood of tumor-derived TCR clones was seen after radiotherapy plus ipilimumab.

The protocol was immunoSEQ multiplex PCR, while the TCRdb copy is restricted to in-frame clones and leaves out a portion. Of around 72,000 clones in the sample, 78% were seen once. The CDR3 consists of 13 residues. V lost 8 bases to trimming and J lost 0 bases; unmatched junction nucleotides: 4. Germline V gene lookup returns CDR1 MNHEY and CDR2 SVGAGI. Points on this clone: Its antigen is unidentified.

This chain connects TRBV6-5 to TRBJ2-7; 7 bases agree with TRBD1. The sequencing used peripheral blood, collected from a patient treated with radiotherapy plus ipilimumab. This clonotype originated in a human donor with non-small cell lung cancer who had a complete response to radiotherapy plus ipilimumab. The CDR3 DNA follows: TGTGCCAGCCGGGACAGCGACTCCTACGAGCAGTACTTC. This gives the protein CASRDSDSYEQYF.